This passage covers 26 T cell receptor beta chains from one sample sequenced in a study of shared T cell receptors in the human thymus. Produced via immunoSEQ multiplex PCR; TCRdb's table is partial and in-frame only. The data contain about 710,000 clones, over 75% of them singletons. These records were also assigned to another study, of human thymus T cells.

Specimen: thymocytes. These receptor sequences come from a boy younger than two with a congenital heart defect.

The chain joins TRBV27 to TRBJ1-2; 8 bases align to TRBD1. Looked up from germline, CDR1 is MNHEY and CDR2 is SMNVEV (reference sequence). V lost 4 bases, J lost 2 bases, and 18 bases stayed unmatched. The CDR3 runs 19 residues. This chain's CDR3 is CASSSLDRGPKSPNYGYTF. The CDR3 DNA is TGTGCCAGCAGTTCCTTAGACAGGGGTCCCAAATCCCCCAACTATGGCTACACCTTC.

The V call is TRBV28, the J call TRBJ2-7; 12 bases align to TRBD2. The germline V gene encodes CDR1 MDHEN and CDR2 SYDVKM. The trim removed 1 base at V and 6 bases at J, leaving 7 bases unmatched. The CDR3 spans 16 residues. The CDR3 region has the DNA TGTGCCAGCAGTTTATTCGGACTAGCGGGATCATGCGAGCAGTACTTC. It is translated as CASSLFGLAGSCEQYF.

The genes are TRBV29-1 and TRBJ2-5, with a possible D match to TRBD2 (6 bases). V lost 6 bases to trimming and J lost 5 bases, with 22 bases between them. The CDR3 contains 15 residues. The germline gives CDR1 SQVTM, CDR2 ANQGSEA. CDR3 region: CSVRLRPSEYETQYF. In DNA form, the CDR3 reads TGCAGCGTCCGGTTACGGCCTAGCGAGTATGAGACCCAGTACTTC.

J is TRBJ2-5 and V is TRBV2; possible D gene TRBD1, 6 bases. Trimming took off 4 bases at V and 5 bases at J, with 26 bases between the two ends. The CDR3 extends over 18 amino acids. CDR1 is SNHLY, CDR2 FYNNEI, per germline. The chain's CDR3 is CASSAIPGHGPVTETQYF. Here the CDR3 DNA reads TGTGCCAGCAGTGCTATACCGGGACACGGACCGGTAACGGAGACCCAGTACTTC.

The chain links TRBV18 to TRBJ2-3; tentative D call: TRBD2 (5 bases). Germline CDR1 is KGHSH and CDR2 is LQKENI. Trimming cost V 1 base and J 7 bases, with 15 bases left between them. CDR3 length: 15 residues. The CDR3 region is CASSPLAPMGNTQYF. The DNA of the CDR3 is TGTGCCAGCTCACCACTAGCGCCTATGGGAAATACGCAGTATTTT.

V and J are TRBV7-9 and TRBJ1-1; D possibly corresponds to TRBD1 (5 bases). CDR3 length: 16 amino acids. Trimming removed 5 bases from V and 1 base from J, with 17 bases in between. The germline V gene encodes CDR1 SEHNR and CDR2 FQNEAQ (reference sequence). CDR3: CASSPIQDIANTEAFF. CDR3 in DNA: TGTGCCAGCAGCCCGATACAGGACATAGCGAACACTGAAGCTTTCTTT.

The rearrangement uses TRBV7-2 and TRBJ1-2; a weak D match, TRBD1 (5 bases). This CDR3 is built from 16 residues. V dropped 1 base and J dropped 1 base, with 13 bases sitting between them. The germline gives CDR1 SGHTA, CDR2 FQGNSA. The CDR3 coding sequence is TGTGCCAGCAGCTTAGACACAGGAGATTATAACTATGGCTACACCTTC. Its protein product is CASSLDTGDYNYGYTF. Filled out from reference TRBV7-2 and TRBJ1-2, the complete variable domain reads GAGVSQSPSNKVTEKGKDVELRCDPISGHTALYWYRQSLGQGLEFLIYFQGNSAPDKSGLPSDRFSAERTGGSVSTLTIQRTQQEDSAVYLCASSLDTGDYNYGYTFGSGTRLTVV.

The chain has TRBV18 and TRBJ2-1, with D unresolved. The V gene lost 3 bases and the J gene lost 8 bases, with 17 bases spanning the gap. This CDR3 region has 15 residues. Germline CDR1 and CDR2: KGHSH and LQKENI. Written as DNA, the CDR3 is TGTGCCAGCTCACCGACTCAATTCGTGCACGATGAGCAGTTCTTC. Its translation: CASSPTQFVHDEQFF.

The CDR3 DNA reads TGCGCCAGCAGCTCAGGGGGAGGAACCGGGGAGCTGTTTTTT. It encodes CASSSGGGTGELFF. This chain links TRBV5-1 with TRBJ2-2; D may be TRBD1 (7 bases). Looked up from germline, CDR1 is SGHRS and CDR2 is YFSETQ. The CDR3 consists of 14 residues. The germline V and J ends were trimmed by 3 bases and 5 bases, with 11 bases remaining between them.

The V gene is TRBV7-9, the J gene TRBJ1-2; weak D call: TRBD1 (6 bases). Germline V lookup: CDR1 SEHNR, CDR2 FQNEAQ (reference sequence). V lost 5 bases and J 6 bases, leaving 19 bases between the germline ends. This CDR3 region has 15 residues. The CDR3 spells CASSIHRAPNDGYTF. CDR3 in DNA: TGTGCCAGCAGCATCCACAGGGCTCCCAACGATGGCTACACCTTC.

The J gene is TRBJ1-3, the V gene TRBV5-6; possibly TRBD1 for D (5 bases). Germline CDR1 reads SGHDT; CDR2 reads YYEEEE. The CDR3 runs 15 residues. The V end was cut by 4 bases, the J end by 0 bases, with 11 bases between. CDR3 loop: CASSVQGSSGNTIYF. The CDR3 nucleotides read TGTGCCAGCAGCGTCCAGGGTAGCTCTGGAAACACCATATATTTT.

V usage is TRBV5-1 and J usage is TRBJ2-1; 9 nucleotides agree with TRBD2. The germline CDR1 and CDR2 sequences are SGHRS and YFSETQ. The length of the CDR3 is 15 residues. The J segment lost 8 bases and the V segment lost 3 bases, leaving 9 bases of the junction unmatched. Here the CDR3 reads CASSYPSGTCHEQFF. In nucleotides, the CDR3 is TGCGCCAGCAGCTACCCTAGCGGGACCTGCCATGAGCAGTTCTTC.

The J gene is TRBJ1-1, the V gene TRBV27; 9 bases fit TRBD1. Germline V gene sequence: CDR1 MNHEY, CDR2 SMNVEV (reference sequence). Germline trimming cut 5 bases from V and 0 bases from J; bases unmatched to any gene: 16. This CDR3 is 19 amino acids long. The chain's CDR3 is CASSQRTGDLRNLNTEAFF. The CDR3 DNA follows: TGTGCCAGCAGTCAACGGACAGGGGACCTACGAAATCTGAACACTGAAGCTTTCTTT.

The chain joins TRBV28 to TRBJ1-6; tentative D call: TRBD1 (6 bases). The CDR3 contains 15 residues. Germline V gene lookup returns CDR1 MDHEN and CDR2 SYDVKM. V dropped 4 bases and J dropped 8 bases, with 15 bases sitting between them. CDR3 coding DNA: TGTGCCAGCAGTTCGACGGACAGTATAGATTCACCCCTCCACTTT. It yields the protein CASSSTDSIDSPLHF.

V usage is TRBV6-5 and J usage is TRBJ2-7; 12 bases are a match to TRBD1. The CDR3 consists of 16 residues. The ends lost 2 bases at V and 3 bases at J; junction bases unmatched: 5. Germline V CDR1 and CDR2: MNHEY, SVGAGI. For the CDR3, the DNA is TGTGCCAGCAGTTACGAAGGGACAGGGGGCATCTACGAGCAGTACTTC. Its translation: CASSYEGTGGIYEQYF.

V gene TRBV27 combines with J gene TRBJ1-5; TRBD1 aligns across 8 bases. The junction had 5 bases not matched to a gene; V was cut back by 4 bases and J by 6 bases. CDR3 length equals 14 residues. Germline lookup yields CDR1 MNHEY and CDR2 SMNVEV (reference sequence). Written as DNA, the CDR3 is TGTGCCAGCAGTTCGACAGGGGTAAGTCAGCCCCAGCATTTT. Translating gives CASSSTGVSQPQHF.

The chain is built from TRBV30 and TRBJ2-1, with 9 bases aligning to TRBD2. The germline CDR1 and CDR2 sequences are GTSNPN and SVGIG (reference sequence). This CDR3 has 16 residues. V dropped 0 bases and J dropped 3; count of bases not matched to a gene: 6. CDR3 coding DNA: TGTGCCTGGAGTGTGGGGCGGGAGGGCAACTACAATGAGCAGTTCTTC. It is translated as CAWSVGREGNYNEQFF.

Details on this clone: Germline is not matched at one junction end, which may reflect a read error. This sequence joins TRBV7-7 and TRBJ2-3; 7 nucleotides align to TRBD1. This CDR3 is built from 14 residues. Germline V gene lookup returns CDR1 SSHAT and CDR2 FNYEAQ (reference sequence). The CDR3 region has the DNA TGTGCTAGCAGCCCGGGACAGAGCACAGATACGCAGTATTTT. This encodes CASSPGQSTDTQYF. The complete variable domain, with remaining parts taken from reference TRBV7-7 and TRBJ2-3, reads GAGVSQSPRYKVTKRGQDVTLRCDPISSHATLYWYQQALGQGPEFLTYFNYEAQPDKSGLPSDRFSAERPEGSISTLTIQRTEQRDSAMYRCASSPGQSTDTQYFGPGTRLTVL.

J is TRBJ1-2 and V is TRBV28; D is possibly TRBD1 (5 bases). Between the trimmed V and J ends, which lost 6 bases and 4 bases, there was a span of 27 bases. Per the germline V gene, CDR1 is MDHEN and CDR2 is SYDVKM. The CDR3 is 18 residues long. The CDR3 protein is CASSFISGPQGGGYGYTF. The CDR3 coding sequence is TGTGCCAGCAGCTTCATCTCCGGGCCGCAGGGCGGGGGCTATGGCTACACCTTC.

This clone was observed a handful of times. The chain uses TRBV7-8 and TRBJ2-4; TRBD2 agrees at 7 bases. CDR1 SGHVS and CDR2 FQNEAQ come from the germline V gene. The junction had 7 bases not matched to a gene; V was cut back by 3 bases and J by 11 bases. This CDR3 comprises 13 residues. The CDR3 region has the DNA TGTGCCAGCAGCTTGTTTCGCGGGGGTGTTCAGTACTTC. It yields the protein CASSLFRGGVQYF.

CDR3 in amino acids: CASSGGQGAEAFF. CDR3 bases: TGTGCCAGCAGCGGTGGACAGGGCGCTGAAGCTTTCTTT. This chain connects TRBV9 to TRBJ1-1; the match to TRBD1 covers 8 bases. Germline loops: CDR1 SGDLS, CDR2 YYNGEE. This CDR3 comprises 13 residues. V lost 3 bases and J lost 6; bases outside the gene matches: 4.

This chain joins TRBV28 and TRBJ1-5, with D possibly being TRBD1 (6 bases). Germline V gene lookup returns CDR1 MDHEN and CDR2 SYDVKM. This CDR3 has 19 amino acids. V was clipped by 2 bases and J by 5 bases, with 25 bases between them. DNA for the CDR3: TGTGCCAGCAGTTTAAGTCACAGGGAAATAGGTAGTGGGTATCAGCCCCAGCATTTT. Protein sequence: CASSLSHREIGSGYQPQHF.

The chain uses TRBV12-5 and TRBJ1-4, with D hard to call. The CDR3 length is 19 residues. In germline, CDR1 is LGHNT, CDR2 FRNRAP. The V end was cut by 2 bases, the J end by 4 bases, with 23 bases between. CDR3 loop: CASGLHYGTTESLNEKLFF. CDR3 coding DNA: TGTGCTAGTGGTTTGCATTATGGTACAACGGAGAGCCTTAATGAAAAACTGTTTTTT.

This chain uses TRBV5-1 with TRBJ2-3; D is possibly TRBD2 (6 bases). The CDR3 covers 16 residues. In germline, CDR1 is SGHRS, CDR2 YFSETQ. Deletions cut 0 bases from V and 2 bases from J, with 13 bases between. CDR3 nucleotide sequence: TGCGCCAGCAGCTTGGCCGTCGCTAGCGACACAGATACGCAGTATTTT. Translation gives CASSLAVASDTDTQYF.

V gene TRBV7-9 combines with J gene TRBJ2-2, with D uncertain. V was cut by 6 bases and J by 5 bases, with 13 bases left in between. CDR1 and CDR2 (germline): SEHNR, FQNEAQ (reference sequence). CDR3 size: 14 residues. Here the CDR3 reads CASRPQFYTGELFF. In DNA form, the CDR3 reads TGTGCCAGCAGACCACAGTTTTATACCGGGGAGCTGTTTTTT.

This clone was seen only once. The chain recombines TRBV5-6 with TRBJ1-1, with no clear D. The CDR3 length is 14 residues. Germline lookup yields CDR1 SGHDT and CDR2 YYEEEE. Trimming cost V 4 bases and J 2 bases, with 12 bases left between them. Here the CDR3 DNA reads TGTGCCAGCAGCCCACCCCACAGCAACACTGAAGCTTTCTTT. Its protein product is CASSPPHSNTEAFF.